The 25 T cell receptor beta chains presented below share a single source sample, sequenced in a study of blood T cell repertoires in COVID-19. Generated by immunoSEQ multiplex PCR, the TCRdb table keeps only in-frame clones and is missing some. The sample lists about 410,000 clones, 89% occurring once. The material sequenced was peripheral blood. These receptors all come from a woman between 40 and 55 years old with COVID-19, enrolled during active disease.

The rearrangement links TRBV6-2 or TRBV6-3 to TRBJ1-1, with 12 bases aligning to TRBD1. Germline CDR1 is MNHEY and CDR2 is SVGEGT. The length of the CDR3 is 16 residues. The J segment lost 6 bases and the V segment lost 2 bases, leaving 7 bases of the junction unmatched. The CDR3 sequence is CASSYGGQGARAEAFF. CDR3 DNA sequence: TGTGCCAGCAGTTACGGGGGACAGGGGGCTCGGGCTGAAGCTTTCTTT.

J is TRBJ2-7 and V is TRBV7-9; 8 nucleotides match TRBD1. In germline, CDR1 is SEHNR, CDR2 FQNEAQ (reference sequence). The ends lost 5 bases at V and 1 base at J; junction bases unmatched: 7. This CDR3 is 15 amino acids long. The CDR3 region is CASSRLGDRSYEQYF. The CDR3 DNA is TGTGCCAGCAGCCGCTTGGGGGACAGGTCCTACGAGCAGTACTTC.

The rearrangement joins TRBV5-6 to TRBJ1-1; 9 nucleotides match TRBD1. V shed 0 bases, J shed 6 bases, and the junction held 6 bases outside the gene matches. The germline V gene encodes CDR1 SGHDT and CDR2 YYEEEE. The CDR3 length is 15 residues. Written as DNA, the CDR3 is TGTGCCAGCAGCTTGGCGGGGACAGGGTTGGCTGAAGCTTTCTTT. It translates to CASSLAGTGLAEAFF.

The rearrangement links TRBV7-9 to TRBJ2-7, with 9 bases fitting TRBD2. This CDR3 is 16 amino acids long. The germline V gene has CDR1 SEHNR and CDR2 FQNEAQ (reference sequence). J was trimmed by 0 bases and V by 1 base; bases with no gene match: 4. DNA of the CDR3: TGTGCCAGCAGCTTAGGGGCGGGGGGGAGCTCCTACGAGCAGTACTTC. The encoded protein is CASSLGAGGSSYEQYF. The full variable domain, its missing parts supplied by reference TRBV7-9 and TRBJ2-7, is DTGVSQNPRHKITKRGQNVTFRCDPISEHNRLYWYRQTLGQGPEFLTYFQNEAQLEKSRLLSDRFSAERPKGSFSTLEIQRTEQGDSAMYLCASSLGAGGSSYEQYFGPGTRLTVT.

The rearrangement joins TRBV5-4 to TRBJ2-3; D not certain. This CDR3 spans 14 amino acids. Trimming stripped 0 bases from V and 3 bases from J, with 8 bases between. CDR1 SGHNT and CDR2 YYREEE come from the germline V gene (reference sequence). The CDR3 loop is CASSLESLTDTQYF. The CDR3 DNA sequence: TGTGCCAGCAGCTTGGAATCCCTGACAGATACGCAGTATTTT.

The chain uses TRBV15 and TRBJ2-3; TRBD2 matches 14 bases. The CDR3 loop spans 18 amino acids. J gave up 1 base and V 1 base, and 4 bases lay outside the gene matches. Germline V gene lookup returns CDR1 LNHNV and CDR2 YYDKDF (reference sequence). CDR3 coding DNA: TGTGCCACCAGCAGAGGACTAGCGGGGGGGCCGGGCACAGATACGCAGTATTTT. Translated, it gives CATSRGLAGGPGTDTQYF.

The rearrangement joins TRBV3-1 (or the pseudogene TRBV3-2) to TRBJ1-3; a weak D match, TRBD1 (6 bases). The CDR3 runs to 16 residues. Trimming took off 4 bases at V and 0 bases at J, with 13 bases between the two ends. Germline V CDR1 and CDR2: LGHDT, YNNKEL (reference sequence). The CDR3 loop reads CASSRVDRTSGNTIYF. DNA of the CDR3: TGTGCCAGCAGCCGCGTCGACAGGACCTCTGGAAACACCATATATTTT.

J is TRBJ1-3 and V is TRBV18; D uncertain. Germline V gives CDR1 KGHSH, CDR2 LQKENI. V lost 3 bases, J lost 0 bases, and 12 bases lay in between. This CDR3 is built from 16 residues. The DNA for the CDR3 is TGTGCCAGCTCACCGTTGGATCAGGCCTCTGGAAACACCATATATTTT. This encodes CASSPLDQASGNTIYF.

The CDR3 DNA sequence: TGCGCCAGCAGCTGGGGATTGACAGGGGGCGGCTATGGCTACACCTTC. It codes for CASSWGLTGGGYGYTF. The genes are TRBV5-1 and TRBJ1-2, with 10 bases matching TRBD1. CDR1 SGHRS and CDR2 YFSETQ come from the germline V gene. With V trimmed by 3 bases and J by 4 bases, 9 bases remained unmatched. The CDR3 spans 16 residues.

The chain combines TRBV27 with TRBJ2-1; TRBD2 might be the D (6 bases). V was trimmed by 3 bases and J by 1 base, leaving 16 bases between them. Germline V gives CDR1 MNHEY, CDR2 SMNVEV (reference sequence). This CDR3 is built from 17 residues. CDR3 in amino acids: CASSFFRGIQSYNEQFF. The CDR3 nucleotides are TGTGCCAGCAGTTTCTTCCGGGGGATACAGTCCTACAATGAGCAGTTCTTC.

The chain links TRBV19 to TRBJ2-5, with TRBD2 identical over 9 bases. The V segment lost 6 bases and the J segment 5 bases; nucleotides outside the gene matches: 4. CDR3 length: 13 residues. Germline assignment: CDR1 LNHDA and CDR2 SQIVND (reference sequence). The CDR3 spells CASRGGRVETQYF. In DNA, the CDR3 is TGTGCCAGTAGAGGCGGGAGGGTGGAGACCCAGTACTTC. Supplemented by reference TRBV19 and TRBJ2-5, the full variable domain reads DGGITQSPKYLFRKEGQNVTLSCEQNLNHDAMYWYRQDPGQGLRLIYYSQIVNDFQKGDIAEGYSVSREKKESFPLTVTSAQKNPTAFYLCASRGGRVETQYFGPGTRLLVL.

The chain has TRBV2 and TRBJ1-2; tentative D call: TRBD1 (6 bases). Per the germline V gene, CDR1 is SNHLY and CDR2 is FYNNEI. The CDR3 totals 14 residues. Deletions cut 4 bases from V and 2 bases from J, with 11 bases between. In nucleotides, the CDR3 is TGTGCCAGCAGTGTTGGCACAGGGAACTATGGCTACACCTTC. Translation: CASSVGTGNYGYTF.

The V call is TRBV28, the J call TRBJ1-2, with 8 bases lining up with TRBD1. Germline lookup yields CDR1 MDHEN and CDR2 SYDVKM. This CDR3 is 14 amino acids long. The V and J ends lost 0 bases and 5 bases, in that order; junction bases with no gene match: 2. The CDR3 sequence: CASSLWQGAYGYTF. As DNA, the CDR3 is TGTGCCAGCAGTTTATGGCAGGGGGCGTATGGCTACACCTTC.

This chain links TRBV19 with TRBJ2-6; D perhaps matches TRBD1 (6 bases). The CDR3 sequence is 16 residues long. Germline values: CDR1 LNHDA, CDR2 SQIVND (reference sequence). The germline V and J ends were trimmed by 6 bases and 2 bases, with 14 bases remaining between them. The CDR3 is CASSKGDTPGANVLTF. In DNA, the CDR3 is TGTGCCAGTAGCAAGGGGGATACACCTGGGGCCAACGTCCTGACTTTC.

V is TRBV9 and J is TRBJ2-3; 10 bases agree with TRBD2. Germline values: CDR1 SGDLS, CDR2 YYNGEE. This CDR3 comprises 18 residues. V dropped 0 bases and J dropped 3; count of bases not matched to a gene: 10. DNA for the CDR3: TGTGCCAGCAGCGTAGGGGCGGGACGGACTAGCGGAACAGATACGCAGTATTTT. Encoded protein: CASSVGAGRTSGTDTQYF.

CDR3 nucleotides: TGTGCCAGCAGCTCGACCGACAGATCTGAAGCTTTCTTT. Protein sequence: CASSSTDRSEAFF. J is TRBJ1-1 and V is TRBV7-6; D is perhaps TRBD1 (5 bases). The length of the CDR3 is 13 residues. Germline lookup yields CDR1 SGHVS and CDR2 FNYEAQ. V was pared by 4 bases and J by 6 bases, with 12 bases between.

The chain couples TRBV29-1 to TRBJ2-1, with a tentative D call TRBD1 (6 bases). Trimming took 5 bases from V and 5 from J, leaving 10 bases between them. Germline V gives CDR1 SQVTM, CDR2 ANQGSEA. The CDR3 consists of 12 residues. The CDR3 sequence is CSVLRGDNEQFF. The CDR3 nucleotides are TGCAGCGTTCTCAGGGGCGACAATGAGCAGTTCTTC.

The chain recombines TRBV4-1 with TRBJ2-3, with 9 bases identical to TRBD2. The junction had 7 bases not matched to a gene; V was cut back by 4 bases and J by 5 bases. The CDR3 is made up of 15 amino acids. Looked up from germline, CDR1 is MGHRA and CDR2 is YSYEKL. As DNA, the CDR3 is TGCGCCAGCAGCCTAAGGGGGACTAGCTTAGATACGCAGTATTTT. Its translation: CASSLRGTSLDTQYF.

Worth noting for this clone: Mismatch with germline at one junction end may stem from a read error. The gene calls are TRBV6-5 and TRBJ2-7; D may be TRBD1 (7 bases). Germline V gene data show CDR1 as MNHEY and CDR2 as SVGAGI. The CDR3 spans 11 residues. The chain's CDR3 is CASRMNDREDF. CDR3 in DNA: TGTGCCAGCAGGATGAACGACAGGGAGGACTTC.

This chain connects TRBV27 to TRBJ2-2; D is possibly TRBD1 (5 bases). Looked up from germline, CDR1 is MNHEY and CDR2 is SMNVEV (reference sequence). The CDR3 is 13 amino acids. Trimming took 6 bases from V and 5 from J, leaving 10 bases between them. The CDR3 loop reads CASSLGATGELFF. CDR3 sequence (DNA): TGTGCCAGCAGCTTAGGGGCGACCGGGGAGCTGTTTTTT.

V usage is TRBV30 and J usage is TRBJ1-6; no firm D call. Per germline, CDR1 GTSNPN and CDR2 SVGIG (reference sequence). This CDR3 has 13 residues. The V and J ends lost 4 bases and 5 bases respectively, with 9 bases between them. CDR3 loop: CAWIDSNNSPLHF. CDR3 nucleotides: TGTGCCTGGATTGATAGTAATAATTCACCCCTCCACTTT.

This clone was observed once. The V and J genes are TRBV5-1 and TRBJ2-3, with D perhaps TRBD2 (6 bases). The CDR3 has 18 amino acids. Trimming stripped 0 bases from V and 0 bases from J, with 17 bases between. Germline assignment: CDR1 SGHRS and CDR2 YFSETQ. CDR3 nucleotide sequence: TGCGCCAGCAGCTTGGCCTTGGGGCTAGCGCCTAGCACAGATACGCAGTATTTT. Its translation is CASSLALGLAPSTDTQYF.

This chain uses TRBV30 with TRBJ1-1; 10 nucleotides agree with TRBD1. From germline, CDR1 is GTSNPN and CDR2 SVGIG (reference sequence). The V segment lost 5 bases and the J segment 3 bases; nucleotides outside the gene matches: 6. The CDR3 consists of 14 residues. CDR3 residues: CAWRDRGKYTEAFF. CDR3 nucleotide sequence: TGTGCCTGGCGGGACAGGGGAAAGTACACTGAAGCTTTCTTT. The full variable domain, its missing parts supplied by reference TRBV30 and TRBJ1-1, is SQTIHQWPATLVQPVGSPLSLECTVEGTSNPNLYWYRQAAGRGLQLLFYSVGIGQISSEVPQNLSASRPQDRQFILSSKKLLLSDSGFYLCAWRDRGKYTEAFFGQGTRLTVV.

This clone occurred once. V usage is TRBV5-8 and J usage is TRBJ2-1; 7 positions agree with TRBD2. V trimming: 2 bases; J trimming: 10 bases; junction bases outside the gene matches: 3. Per the germline V gene, CDR1 is SGHTS and CDR2 is YDEGEE. The CDR3 totals 12 residues. The CDR3, as DNA: TGTGCCAGCAGCTTCCGACTAGCCGAGCAGTTCTTC. It codes for CASSFRLAEQFF.

The V and J genes are TRBV4-3 and TRBJ1-4, with 7 bases lining up with TRBD1. The V gene's germline CDR1 is LGHNA and CDR2 YSLEER. The CDR3 length is 14 residues. The junction had 7 bases not matched to a gene; V was cut back by 5 bases and J by 7 bases. The CDR3 reads CASSEGAEGEKLFF. Written as DNA, the CDR3 is TGCGCCAGCAGCGAGGGGGCGGAGGGTGAAAAACTGTTTTTT.